These T cell receptor beta chains were read from a single sample in a study of blood T cell repertoires in COVID-19. Measured with immunoSEQ multiplex PCR; TCRdb has only the in-frame clones, and not every one. Of roughly 100,000 clones listed, around 80% are singletons. The sequenced sample was peripheral blood. The receptor set was obtained from a man aged 55 to 70 with active or convalescent COVID-19. The CDR3 runs from the conserved cysteine through the conserved F or W. The order of the fields is D gene, V gene, clone size, J gene, CDR3 DNA, CDR3 protein. D genes are given only for firm matches. Some rows mark clone size as missing; the rest say once, few, many or name a class of expanded clone.

-	TRBV9	-	TRBJ2-2	TGTGCCAGCAGCGTAGCCGTGCAGGGTTTAGGGGAGCTGTTTTTT	CASSVAVQGLGELFF
TRBD2	TRBV19	few	TRBJ2-4	TGTGCCAGTAGTAAGGGTGGGACTAGGACGCCAAACATTCAGTACTTC	CASSKGGTRTPNIQYF
-	TRBV29-1	-	TRBJ2-1	TGCAGCGTTGAAGATAACGGGGGAAGCTCCTACAATGAGCAGTTCTTC	CSVEDNGGSSYNEQFF
-	TRBV29-1	-	TRBJ2-3	TGCAGCGTTTATACAGATACGCAGTATTTT	CSVYTDTQYF
-	TRBV19	-	TRBJ1-5	TGTGCCAGTAGTATACAGGGGAAGGACCAGCCCCAGCATTTT	CASSIQGKDQPQHF
-	TRBV2	once	TRBJ1-2	TGTGCCAGCAGTGAGTTAGATAACTATGGCTACACCTTC	CASSELDNYGYTF
TRBD1	TRBV7-9	few	TRBJ1-4	TGTGCCAGCAGCTCGGGACAGATTAATGAAAAACTGTTTTTT	CASSSGQINEKLFF
TRBD2	TRBV18	-	TRBJ2-1	TGTGCCAGCTCACCACGTCATTATCAAGGACTAGCGGGAATGTTTGAGCAGTTCTTC	CASSPRHYQGLAGMFEQFF
TRBD1	TRBV7-2	once	TRBJ1-1	TGTGCCAGCAGCGATAAGCGAAGGGGGCTGAACACTGAAGCTTTCTTT	CASSDKRRGLNTEAFF
-	TRBV5-5	-	TRBJ1-6	TGTGCCAGCAGCTTAGTGGGGGGTGGCAATTCACCCCTCCACTTT	CASSLVGGGNSPLHF
-	TRBV4-3	once	TRBJ1-2	TGCGCCAGCAGCCAAGATCGCAGGGTCTCCCCCTATGGCTACACCTTC	CASSQDRRVSPYGYTF
TRBD1	TRBV2	-	TRBJ1-6	TGTGCCAGCAGTGAAGGGGCAGGGGGAAATAATTCACCCCTCCACTTT	CASSEGAGGNNSPLHF
TRBD1	TRBV5-6	once	TRBJ1-2	TGTGCCAGCAGCTTGGCCGACAGGGAAAACTATGGCTACACCTTC	CASSLADRENYGYTF
TRBD2	TRBV9	few	TRBJ2-2	TGTGCCAGCACACCACGGGAGGCCTACGGGGAGCTGTTTTTT	CASTPREAYGELFF
TRBD2	TRBV5-4	many	TRBJ2-5	TGTGCCAGCAGCTGGACAACGGGGGGAGAAGAGACCCAGTACTTC	CASSWTTGGEETQYF
TRBD1	TRBV12-3/TRBV12-4	-	TRBJ2-1	TGTGCCAGCAGGAAACAGGGGCACAATGAGCAGTTCTTC	CASRKQGHNEQFF
-	TRBV14	few	TRBJ2-2	TGTGCCAGCAGCCGGGCACGGACAGCCGTTCGGGAGCTGTTTTTT	CASSRARTAVRELFF
TRBD1	TRBV18	-	TRBJ2-1	TGTGCCAGCTCACCACAAGGGGGCGAGGACAATGAGCAGTTCTTC	CASSPQGGEDNEQFF
-	TRBV5-1	-	TRBJ2-5	TGCGCCAGCAGTCGAACTTTAACCGGGAGCCCAGAGACCCAGTACTTC	CASSRTLTGSPETQYF
TRBD1	TRBV11-3	-	TRBJ1-6	TGTGCCAGCAGCAAGGGACAGGCAGGTTCACCCCTCCACTTT	CASSKGQAGSPLHF
TRBD1	TRBV18	-	TRBJ1-2	TGTGCCAGCTCACCAGGGACAGATTTTAACTATGGCTACACCTTC	CASSPGTDFNYGYTF
-	TRBV6-5	-	TRBJ2-7	TGTGCCAGCAGTTACTCGAATGTGGGAGCCTACGAGCAGTACTTC	CASSYSNVGAYEQYF
TRBD2	TRBV7-6	-	TRBJ2-1	TGTGCCAGCAGCTTAGCGGCTTGGGGAGGGGTGAATGAGCAGTTCTTC	CASSLAAWGGVNEQFF
-	TRBV2	-	TRBJ2-1	TGTGCCAGCACACTTTACAATGAGCAGTTCTTC	CASTLYNEQFF
TRBD2	TRBV6-5	-	TRBJ2-2	TGTGCCAGCAGTTACTCCCTAGCGGGAGTCGGGGAGCTGTTTTTT	CASSYSLAGVGELFF
-	TRBV7-2	-	TRBJ1-5	TGTGCCAGCAGCCGCACAGGGATTCAGCCCCAGCATTTT	CASSRTGIQPQHF
-	TRBV9	-	TRBJ2-2	TGTGCCAGCAGCGTAGCGGGGAATTCCGGGGAGCTGTTTTTT	CASSVAGNSGELFF
-	TRBV24-1	-	TRBJ2-2	TGTGCCACCAGTGCCGGGGGCGGGGGCACCGGGGAGCTGTTTTTT	CATSAGGGGTGELFF
TRBD2	TRBV11-3	-	TRBJ2-4	TGTGCCAGCAGCTTAGCGACTAGCGGCGCCAAAAACATTCAGTACTTC	CASSLATSGAKNIQYF
TRBD1	TRBV4-1	-	TRBJ1-4	TGCGCCAGCAGCCAAAGGACAGGGGGTGGCGAAAAACTGTTTTTT	CASSQRTGGGEKLFF
TRBD2	TRBV11-3	-	TRBJ2-7	TGTGCCAGCAGCATCAATAGCGGGAGCAAGTACTTC	CASSINSGSKYF
-	TRBV5-6	-	TRBJ1-2	TGTGCCAGCAGCTTGGGGCAGGGAGGCTACGGCTACACCTTC	CASSLGQGGYGYTF
TRBD1	TRBV19	-	TRBJ1-2	TGTGCCAGTACCCCCAGGGGGAGGAACTATGGCTACACCTTC	CASTPRGRNYGYTF
TRBD1	TRBV6-5	-	TRBJ2-6	TGTGCCAGCAGTCCAGGGGGCTCTGGGGCCAACGTCCTGACTTTC	CASSPGGSGANVLTF
-	TRBV9	-	TRBJ1-2	TGTGCCAGCAGCCTATCGGAAGGAGTCTACACCTTC	CASSLSEGVYTF
TRBD2	TRBV6-5	-	TRBJ2-1	TGTGCCAGCAGTTACGGCGGGAGGGCCCACAATGAGCAGTTCTTC	CASSYGGRAHNEQFF
-	TRBV19	-	TRBJ1-5	TGTGCCAGTAGTATAGGGGCAGTGCAATGGCCCCAGCATTTT	CASSIGAVQWPQHF
TRBD1	TRBV11-2	-	TRBJ2-3	TGTGCCAGCAGCCCTCTTACAGGGGCCAGCACAGATACGCAGTATTTT	CASSPLTGASTDTQYF
TRBD1	TRBV5-8	-	TRBJ1-2	TGTGCCAGCAGCCGTAACAGGGGGCAGGGCAGGGGCTACACCTTC	CASSRNRGQGRGYTF
-	TRBV27	-	TRBJ2-7	TGTGCCAGCAGTCCACGCCCGAGCCGCTCCTACGAGCAGTACTTC	CASSPRPSRSYEQYF
-	TRBV25-1	-	TRBJ2-5	TGTGCCAGCAGTGAATTGCGGGAACAAGAGACCCAGTACTTC	CASSELREQETQYF
-	TRBV10-2	few	TRBJ1-1	TGCGCCAGCCATGGGGCCGGGAACACTGAAGCTTTCTTT	CASHGAGNTEAFF
-	TRBV2	-	TRBJ1-2	TGTGCCATCCGAGCGGGAAGATATGGCTACACCTTC	CAIRAGRYGYTF
TRBD1	TRBV28	-	TRBJ2-5	TGTGCCAGCAAGCAGGGCAGGGGGGAGACCCAGTACTTC	CASKQGRGETQYF
-	TRBV16	few	TRBJ2-1	TGTGCCAGCAGCCAACGAGGGGCGGGGATCCCTTACAATGAGCAGTTCTTC	CASSQRGAGIPYNEQFF
-	TRBV7-6	-	TRBJ2-2	TGTGTCAGCAGCTTAGAGACCGGGACAACGAACACCGGGGAGCTGTTTTTT	CVSSLETGTTNTGELFF